What follows are 19 T cell receptor beta chains derived from one specimen sequenced in a study of T cells after yellow fever vaccination (dated by TCRdb to about 2019). Libraries came from 5' RACE. The instrument given in TCRdb is Illumina HiSeq 2500. Starting from the raw public reads, TCRdb applied fastp trimming at Q25, assembled clones with MiXCR and retained in-frame beta chains. CDR3 protein duplicates are merged, each entry listing the most common genes and DNA. Present in this sample are about 160,000 distinct CDR3 sequences, 6.5% to 8.5% of which were seen just once. The top ten constitute 2.5% to 3% of the sample. Reading the label with the study, this specimen's treatment or condition is: live attenuated yellow fever vaccine strain. Material: CD4+ T cells sorted from PBMCs, obtained 5 days after the first yellow fever vaccination. The receptor source for this set is a young man who received the YFV17D yellow fever vaccine.

This clonotype was seen at least ten times. The rearrangement uses TRBV4-3 and TRBJ2-2, with D possibly being TRBD1 or TRBD2 (5 bases each). CDR3 length: 17 residues. Germline V gene sequence: CDR1 LGHNA, CDR2 YSLEER. Trimming shortened V by 3 bases and J by 5 bases, and 19 bases separated the two germline ends. This CDR3 is CASSQTVGPVGTGELFF. CDR3 bases: TGCGCCAGCAGCCAGACCGTGGGACCCGTTGGAACCGGGGAGCTGTTTTTT.

Only a few counts were recorded for this clonotype. The DNA of the CDR3 is TGTGCCAGCAGCTTAGGACAGGGACTCCAAGAGACCCAGTACTTC. Translating gives CASSLGQGLQETQYF. The gene calls are TRBV7-9 and TRBJ2-5; perhaps TRBD1 as D (7 bases). The germline V gene has CDR1 SEHNR and CDR2 FQNEAQ (reference sequence). The CDR3 covers 15 residues. Trimming removed 1 base from V and 1 base from J, with 10 bases in between.

This clonotype was counted only a few times. DNA for the CDR3: TGCAGCGTTGGTAGCGGGGCAGATACGCAGTATTTT. Its translation is CSVGSGADTQYF. The V and J genes are TRBV29-1 and TRBJ2-3; TRBD2 matches at 8 bases. Germline V gene data show CDR1 as SQVTM and CDR2 as ANQGSEA. Unmatched junction bases numbered 1, after V lost 4 bases and J lost 4 bases. The CDR3 totals 12 residues.

Many counts were recorded for this clonotype. The J gene is TRBJ2-7, the V gene TRBV5-1, with 9 bases lining up with TRBD2. The CDR3 has 17 amino acids. The ends lost 1 base at V and 2 bases at J; junction bases unmatched: 10. CDR1 is SGHRS and CDR2 is YFSETQ in the germline V gene. Here the CDR3 reads CASSLRVAGVPTYEQYF. Written as DNA, the CDR3 is TGCGCCAGCAGCTTGAGGGTAGCGGGGGTCCCCACCTACGAGCAGTACTTC.

The genes are TRBV5-1 and TRBJ1-1, with D possibly being TRBD1 (6 bases). Trimming removed 0 bases from V and 3 bases from J, with 18 bases in between. This CDR3 comprises 17 residues. Per the germline V gene, CDR1 is SGHRS and CDR2 is YFSETQ. The CDR3 DNA follows: TGCGCCAGCAGCTTGGTACGTGGGGGGCGCGGAGACACTGAAGCTTTCTTT. The encoded protein is CASSLVRGGRGDTEAFF.

Ten or more counts support this clonotype. This sequence joins TRBV6-5 and TRBJ2-3; D may be TRBD1 or TRBD2 (5 bases each). The CDR3 contains 12 residues. From germline, CDR1 is MNHEY and CDR2 SVGAGI. V lost 2 bases and J lost 11, with 11 bases in between. The CDR3 DNA reads TGTGCCAGCAGTTACCGGGCAGGGAGGCAGTATTTT. Its protein product is CASSYRAGRQYF.

There are many counts of this clonotype. J is TRBJ1-5 and V is TRBV9; no clear D gene. CDR3 length: 15 residues. CDR1 SGDLS and CDR2 YYNGEE come from the germline V gene. The ends were cut back, 4 bases at V and 6 bases at J, with 17 bases in the middle. The CDR3 sequence is CASSSRGGWGQPQHF. The CDR3 DNA reads TGTGCCAGCAGCTCAAGAGGAGGGTGGGGTCAGCCCCAGCATTTT. Drawing the rest from reference TRBV9 and TRBJ1-5, the complete variable domain is DSGVTQTPKHLITATGQRVTLRCSPRSGDLSVYWYQQSLDQGLQFLIQYYNGEERAKGNILERFSAQQFPDLHSELNLSSLELGDSALYFCASSSRGGWGQPQHFGDGTRLSIL.

This chain connects TRBV7-8 to TRBJ2-7, with no clear D. The CDR3 consists of 13 residues. The V and J ends lost 1 base and 6 bases respectively, with 10 bases between them. Germline CDR1 and CDR2: SGHVS and FQNEAQ. CDR3 sequence (DNA): TGTGCCAGCAGCTTAGATTGGGGTGGCGAGCAGTACTTC. Encoded protein: CASSLDWGGEQYF.

This clonotype appeared many times. The rearrangement links TRBV12-3 or TRBV12-4 to TRBJ2-7; D remains unclear. CDR3 size: 12 residues. Trimming took off 3 bases at V and 12 bases at J, with 15 bases between the two ends. The CDR3 is CASSFSTGYTYF. CDR3 DNA sequence: TGTGCCAGCAGTTTTAGTACGGGTTACACGTACTTC.

This clonotype appeared many times. The CDR3 DNA is TGTGCCAGCAGCGTAGGCACAGCAGCGAACTATGGCTACACCTTC. Translation: CASSVGTAANYGYTF. The V and J genes are TRBV9 and TRBJ1-2; D ambiguous. V lost 0 bases and J 2 bases, leaving 11 bases between the germline ends. The CDR3 runs to 15 residues. Germline values: CDR1 SGDLS, CDR2 YYNGEE.

This clonotype has only a few counts. The rearrangement uses TRBV15 and TRBJ1-4; 7 bases agree with TRBD1. The CDR3 is 14 residues long. The V segment lost 5 bases and the J segment 4 bases; nucleotides outside the gene matches: 4. CDR1 and CDR2 (germline): LNHNV, YYDKDF (reference sequence). The CDR3 sequence is CATSSTGDNEKLFF. CDR3 nucleotides: TGTGCCACCAGCTCAACAGGGGATAATGAAAAACTGTTTTTT.

The table lists this clonotype with many counts. The V call is TRBV7-8, the J call TRBJ1-2; D is ambiguous. Germline V gene data show CDR1 as SGHVS and CDR2 as FQNEAQ. Trimming stripped 2 bases from V and 4 bases from J, with 11 bases between. The CDR3 runs 14 residues. The CDR3 coding sequence is TGTGCCAGCAGCTTAAGTGGCAGCCTCTATGGCTACACCTTC. Amino acids: CASSLSGSLYGYTF.

This clonotype was counted at least ten times. This chain uses TRBV6-2 or TRBV6-3 with TRBJ2-7; D is undetermined. V shed 8 bases and J shed 3 bases, with 8 bases lying between them. The CDR3 is 11 residues long. Germline CDR1 is MNHEY and CDR2 is SVGEGT. DNA of the CDR3: TGTGCCAGCGGGATGGGCTACGAGCAGTACTTC. It translates to CASGMGYEQYF.

Ten or more counts support this clonotype. The chain is built from TRBV5-1 and TRBJ2-5, with D uncertain. Per the germline V gene, CDR1 is SGHRS and CDR2 is YFSETQ. Trimming pared 2 bases from V and 4 bases from J, leaving 9 bases between. CDR3 length: 13 amino acids. This chain's CDR3 is CASSLTPGETQYF. The CDR3, as DNA: TGCGCCAGCAGCTTAACTCCCGGAGAGACCCAGTACTTC.

At least ten counts were recorded for this clonotype. The gene calls are TRBV20-1 and TRBJ1-5; no definite D call. Germline lookup yields CDR1 DFQATT and CDR2 SNEGSKA (reference sequence). V lost 2 bases, J lost 7 bases, and 12 bases lay in between. CDR3 length: 13 residues. CDR3 protein: CSARSNPLQPQHF. DNA for the CDR3: TGCAGTGCTAGAAGTAACCCTTTACAGCCCCAGCATTTT.

This clonotype was picked up many times. The V and J genes are TRBV28 and TRBJ2-3; 8 bases map to TRBD1. After removal of 6 bases from V and 5 bases from J, the junction contained 16 bases not matched to a gene. CDR1 and CDR2 from the germline V gene are MDHEN and SYDVKM. The CDR3 runs to 17 residues. The DNA of the CDR3 is TGTGCCAGCAGCCTCATTCCGGACAGGGCATTTCAAGATACGCAGTATTTT. It codes for CASSLIPDRAFQDTQYF.

Many counts were recorded for this clonotype. The chain recombines TRBV28 with TRBJ1-2; tentatively, D is TRBD1 (5 bases). CDR3 length equals 12 residues. Germline V gene sequence: CDR1 MDHEN, CDR2 SYDVKM. Trimming removed 3 bases from V and 4 bases from J, with 6 bases in between. This CDR3 reads CASSLTAYGYTF. CDR3 in DNA: TGTGCCAGCAGTTTGACAGCCTATGGCTACACCTTC.

The table lists this clonotype with a few counts. The V and J genes are TRBV7-6 and TRBJ1-1; D might be TRBD1 (5 bases). Germline CDR1 SGHVS, CDR2 FNYEAQ. Trimming took off 4 bases at V and 4 bases at J, with 13 bases between the two ends. This CDR3 is 14 amino acids long. The CDR3 loop reads CASSSRGASTEAFF. The CDR3 nucleotides are TGTGCCAGCAGCTCGAGGGGCGCGTCCACTGAAGCTTTCTTT.

This clonotype showed up many times. The gene calls are TRBV28 and TRBJ1-5; 8 bases agree with TRBD1. The V gene end was trimmed by 4 bases and the J gene end by 4 bases; junction bases not matched to a gene: 6. The germline V gene has CDR1 MDHEN and CDR2 SYDVKM. The CDR3 spans 15 residues. The CDR3 is CASSSLGQGNQPQHF. In nucleotides, the CDR3 is TGTGCCAGCAGTTCCCTTGGACAGGGAAATCAGCCCCAGCATTTT.